The 13 T cell receptor beta chains in this list originate from one sample, sequenced in a study of beta chain features in type 1 diabetes. Study-wide findings and caveats: In every one of the four CD4+ subsets, TCRB CDR3s were moderately but significantly shorter in Type 1 diabetes patients.

Since all of the isolated RNA was reverse transcribed, expressed TCRB transcripts were what got sequenced. TCRdb keeps only in-frame clones here, not all; method: immunoSEQ multiplex PCR. This sample has hundreds of thousands of clones, with around an eighth found just once. Their antigens are not known. Sequences were obtained from naive CD4+ T cells from blood. The receptors originated from a man younger than 35 with type 1 diabetes.

The chain employs TRBV9 and TRBJ2-2; D might be TRBD1 (5 bases). V lost 0 bases and J 4 bases, leaving 19 bases between the germline ends. The CDR3 loop spans 18 amino acids. Germline values: CDR1 SGDLS, CDR2 YYNGEE. As DNA, the CDR3 is TGTGCCAGCAGCGTAGTCGAGGCAGGGCGGTTTCGCACCGGGGAGCTGTTTTTT. Encoded protein: CASSVVEAGRFRTGELFF.

This clone was detected a few times. Other DNA variants within this sample encode the same CDR3. V and J are TRBV29-1 and TRBJ1-5, with D hard to call. This CDR3 region has 12 residues. CDR1 and CDR2 from the germline V gene are SQVTM and ANQGSEA. Trimming removed 4 bases at V and 4 bases at J, with 8 bases between. CDR3 sequence: CSVGEGNQPQHF. The CDR3 bases are TGCAGCGTTGGGGAAGGGAATCAGCCCCAGCATTTT.

This clone was counted a few times. The J gene is TRBJ2-1, the V gene TRBV7-2, with a possible D match to TRBD2 (6 bases). Germline CDR1 and CDR2: SGHTA and FQGNSA. Trimming stripped 0 bases from V and 5 bases from J, with 8 bases between. CDR3 size: 14 residues. Written as DNA, the CDR3 is TGTGCCAGCAGCTTAGCGCGGGGCCACAATGAGCAGTTCTTC. It specifies CASSLARGHNEQFF.

The V gene is TRBV5-4, the J gene TRBJ2-1; 11 bases match TRBD2. J lost 5 bases, V lost 3 bases, and 4 bases had no gene match. CDR3 size: 15 residues. From germline, CDR1 is SGHNT and CDR2 YYREEE (reference sequence). CDR3 sequence: CASSSLAGGNNEQFF. The CDR3 DNA reads as TGTGCCAGCAGCTCCCTAGCGGGGGGCAACAATGAGCAGTTCTTC.

This clone was counted a few times. The chain recombines TRBV28 with TRBJ2-2; no reliable D call. CDR1 and CDR2 from the germline V gene are MDHEN and SYDVKM. V lost 3 bases and J lost 6, with 5 bases in between. The CDR3 totals 12 residues. The CDR3 here is CASSFDAGELFF. The CDR3 DNA is TGTGCCAGCAGTTTTGACGCCGGGGAGCTGTTTTTT.

The sample holds a few counts of this clone. V and J are TRBV30 and TRBJ1-1, with 7 nucleotides matching TRBD1. V trimming: 3 bases; J trimming: 1 base; junction bases outside the gene matches: 5. In germline, CDR1 is GTSNPN, CDR2 SVGIG (reference sequence). This CDR3 spans 14 amino acids. The CDR3 nucleotides read TGTGCCTGGAGAGGGGACAGCTGGAACACTGAAGCTTTCTTT. Protein sequence: CAWRGDSWNTEAFF.

The J gene is TRBJ1-6, the V gene TRBV4-2; D is perhaps TRBD1 (5 bases). Germline CDR1 is LGHNA and CDR2 is YNFKEQ. The CDR3 extends over 16 amino acids. V gave up 6 bases and J gave up 8 bases, with 20 bases separating them. The CDR3 DNA reads TGTGCCAGCAGTTCAGGGTTGGCAGGGCTCTATTCACCCCTCCACTTT. It specifies CASSSGLAGLYSPLHF.

This clone was counted only a few times. This chain uses TRBV27 with TRBJ2-3, with TRBD2 matching over 8 bases. Germline V gene lookup returns CDR1 MNHEY and CDR2 SMNVEV (reference sequence). V lost 5 bases to trimming and J lost 0 bases; unmatched junction nucleotides: 7. The CDR3 runs 16 residues. The CDR3 DNA reads as TGTGCCAGCAGTGTCGGGGGGGGACCTAGCACAGATACGCAGTATTTT. It is translated as CASSVGGGPSTDTQYF.

The chain is built from TRBV11-2 and TRBJ2-4; the D gene is possibly TRBD2 (6 bases). This CDR3 has 11 residues. Per the germline V gene, CDR1 is SGHAT and CDR2 is FQNNGV. V gave up 8 bases and J gave up 7 bases, with 9 bases separating them. The CDR3 DNA sequence: TGTGCCAGCGGCCGGGGGAACATTCAGTACTTC. Translated, it gives CASGRGNIQYF. The entire variable domain, with the rest obtained from reference TRBV11-2 and TRBJ2-4, is as follows: EAGVAQSPRYKIIEKRQSVAFWCNPISGHATLYWYQQILGQGPKLLIQFQNNGVVDDSQLPKDRFSAERLKGVDSTLKIQPAKLEDSAVYLCASGRGNIQYFGAGTRLSVL.

This chain uses TRBV7-6 with TRBJ2-5, with D possibly TRBD1 on 5 matching bases. CDR3 length equals 14 residues. Germline CDR1 SGHVS, CDR2 FNYEAQ. With 5 bases removed from V and 2 bases from J, the gap between germline ends came to 12 bases. The CDR3 here is CASSLSAGQETQYF. CDR3 nucleotides: TGTGCCAGCAGCCTATCGGCAGGGCAAGAGACCCAGTACTTC.

This clone was picked up a small number of times. The genes are TRBV5-4 and TRBJ1-1, with D possibly matching TRBD1 (5 bases). Germline V CDR1 and CDR2: SGHNT, YYREEE (reference sequence). The V end was cut by 0 bases, the J end by 1 base, with 10 bases between. This CDR3 has 15 amino acids. The CDR3 is CASSLAVGENTEAFF. The CDR3 DNA follows: TGTGCCAGCAGCTTGGCCGTGGGGGAGAACACTGAAGCTTTCTTT.

This clone was recorded a few times. This rearrangement joins TRBV28 to TRBJ2-5; 7 bases agree with TRBD1. This CDR3 comprises 16 residues. Germline CDR1 reads MDHEN; CDR2 reads SYDVKM. V lost 4 bases, J lost 2 bases, and 10 bases stayed unmatched. The CDR3 loop is CASSSPTGYLQETQYF. CDR3 nucleotides: TGTGCCAGCAGTTCGCCGACAGGGTATCTACAAGAGACCCAGTACTTC.

The V gene is TRBV4-1, the J gene TRBJ1-2, with D hard to call. V was pared by 4 bases and J by 5 bases, with 17 bases between. From germline, CDR1 is MGHRA and CDR2 YSYEKL. There are 15 residues in the CDR3. CDR3 sequence (DNA): TGCGCCAGCAGCCTCCCCGCGCGGCCAGATTATGGCTACACCTTC. Amino acid sequence: CASSLPARPDYGYTF.